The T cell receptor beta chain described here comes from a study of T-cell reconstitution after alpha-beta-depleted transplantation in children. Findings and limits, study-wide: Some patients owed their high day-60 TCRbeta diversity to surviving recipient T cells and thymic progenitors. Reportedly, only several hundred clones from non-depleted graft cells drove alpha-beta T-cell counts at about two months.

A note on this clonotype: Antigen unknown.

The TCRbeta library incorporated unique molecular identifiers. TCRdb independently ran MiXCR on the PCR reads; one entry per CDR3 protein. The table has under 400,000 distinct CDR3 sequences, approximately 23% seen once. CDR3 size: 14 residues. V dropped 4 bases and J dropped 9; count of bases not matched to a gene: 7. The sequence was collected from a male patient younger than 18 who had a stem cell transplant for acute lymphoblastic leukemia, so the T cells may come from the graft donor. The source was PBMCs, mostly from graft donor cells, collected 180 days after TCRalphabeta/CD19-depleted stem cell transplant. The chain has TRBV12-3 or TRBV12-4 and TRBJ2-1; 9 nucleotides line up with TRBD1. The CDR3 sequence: CASSYYRGRGEQFF. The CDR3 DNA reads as TGTGCCAGCAGTTACTACAGGGGGCGAGGTGAGCAGTTCTTC.